This T cell receptor beta chain was captured by sequencing in a study of CD8 T cells in ankylosing spondylitis. Overall study results and limits: About 8 highly homologous variants made up a TCR beta motif, and this motif appeared characteristic of ankylosing spondylitis blood. Past studies reported some motif variants in reactive arthritis synovial fluid and blood.

At least ten counts were recorded for this clonotype. The target antigen is unknown. TCRdb re-called the 5' RACE reads with MiXCR, one entry per CDR3 protein. This table has 450,000 to 550,000 distinct CDR3 sequences, roughly 5% appearing once. This receptor was identified in a male donor with ankylosing spondylitis. The sample consisted of blood, either unsorted or a sorted T cell fraction (not recorded which).

The CDR3 loop is CASRKTSGRYNEQFF. DNA for the CDR3: TGTGCCAGCAGGAAGACTAGCGGGAGGTACAATGAGCAGTTCTTC. The chain joins TRBV6-4 to TRBJ2-1, with 13 bases fitting TRBD2. The V gene's germline CDR1 is MRHNA and CDR2 SNTAGT. V lost 6 bases and J lost 4; bases outside the gene matches: 3. This CDR3 spans 15 amino acids.